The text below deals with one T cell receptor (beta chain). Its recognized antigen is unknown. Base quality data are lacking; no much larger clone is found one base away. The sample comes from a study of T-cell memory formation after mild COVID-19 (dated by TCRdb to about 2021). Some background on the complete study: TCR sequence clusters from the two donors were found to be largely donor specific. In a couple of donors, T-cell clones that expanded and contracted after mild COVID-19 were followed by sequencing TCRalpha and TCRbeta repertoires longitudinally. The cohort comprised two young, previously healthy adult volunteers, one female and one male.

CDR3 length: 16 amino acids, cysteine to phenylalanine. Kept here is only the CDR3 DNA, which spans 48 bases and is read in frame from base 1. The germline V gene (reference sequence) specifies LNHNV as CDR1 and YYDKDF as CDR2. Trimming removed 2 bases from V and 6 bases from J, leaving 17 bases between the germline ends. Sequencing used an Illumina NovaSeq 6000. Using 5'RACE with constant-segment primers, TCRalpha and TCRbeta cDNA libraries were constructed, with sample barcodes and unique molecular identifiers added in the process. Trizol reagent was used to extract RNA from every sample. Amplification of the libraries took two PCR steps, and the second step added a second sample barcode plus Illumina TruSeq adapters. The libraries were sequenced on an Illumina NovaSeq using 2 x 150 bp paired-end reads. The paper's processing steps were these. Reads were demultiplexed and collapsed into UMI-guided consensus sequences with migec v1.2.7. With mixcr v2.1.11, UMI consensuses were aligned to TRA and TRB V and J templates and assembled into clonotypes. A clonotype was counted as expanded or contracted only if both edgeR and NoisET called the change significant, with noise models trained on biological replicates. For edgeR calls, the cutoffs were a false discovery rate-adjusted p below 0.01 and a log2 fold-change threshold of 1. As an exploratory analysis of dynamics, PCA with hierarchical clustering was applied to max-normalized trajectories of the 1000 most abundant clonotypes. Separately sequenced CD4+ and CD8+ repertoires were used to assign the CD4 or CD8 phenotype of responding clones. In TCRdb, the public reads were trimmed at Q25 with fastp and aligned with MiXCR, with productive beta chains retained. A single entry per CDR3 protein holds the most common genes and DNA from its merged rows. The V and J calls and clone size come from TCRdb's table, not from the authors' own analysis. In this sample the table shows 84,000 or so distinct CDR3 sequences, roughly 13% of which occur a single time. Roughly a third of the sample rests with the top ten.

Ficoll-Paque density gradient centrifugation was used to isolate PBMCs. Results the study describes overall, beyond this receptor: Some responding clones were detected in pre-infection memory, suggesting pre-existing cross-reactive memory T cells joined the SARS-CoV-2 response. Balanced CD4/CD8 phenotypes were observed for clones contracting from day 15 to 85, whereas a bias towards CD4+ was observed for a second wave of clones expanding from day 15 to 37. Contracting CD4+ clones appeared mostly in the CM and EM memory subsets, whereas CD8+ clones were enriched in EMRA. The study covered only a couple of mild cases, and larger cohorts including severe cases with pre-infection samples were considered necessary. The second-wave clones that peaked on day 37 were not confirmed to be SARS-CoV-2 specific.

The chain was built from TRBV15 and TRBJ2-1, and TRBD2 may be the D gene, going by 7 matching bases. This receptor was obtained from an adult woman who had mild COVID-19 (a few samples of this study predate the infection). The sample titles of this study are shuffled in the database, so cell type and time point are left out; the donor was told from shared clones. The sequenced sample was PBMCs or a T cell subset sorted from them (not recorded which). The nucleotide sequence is TGTGCCACCAGCAGACAACAGGGAGGGCCGCGCAATGAGCAGTTCTTC. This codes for CATSRQQGGPRNEQFF.